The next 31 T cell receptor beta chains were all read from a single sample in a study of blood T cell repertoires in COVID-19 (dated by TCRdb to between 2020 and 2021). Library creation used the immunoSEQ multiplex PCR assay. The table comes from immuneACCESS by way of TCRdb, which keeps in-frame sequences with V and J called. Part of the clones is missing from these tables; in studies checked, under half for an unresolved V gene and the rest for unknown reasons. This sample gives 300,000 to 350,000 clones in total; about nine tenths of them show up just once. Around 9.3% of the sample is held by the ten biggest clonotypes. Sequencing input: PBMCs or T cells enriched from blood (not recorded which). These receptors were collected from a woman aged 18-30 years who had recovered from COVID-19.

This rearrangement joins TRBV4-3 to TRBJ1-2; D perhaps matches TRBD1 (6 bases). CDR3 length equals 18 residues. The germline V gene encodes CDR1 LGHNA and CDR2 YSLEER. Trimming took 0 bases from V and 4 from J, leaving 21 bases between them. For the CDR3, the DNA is TGCGCCAGCAGCCAAGAGTACGGGGCGGCAGGGGCTTCCTATGGCTACACCTTC. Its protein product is CASSQEYGAAGASYGYTF.

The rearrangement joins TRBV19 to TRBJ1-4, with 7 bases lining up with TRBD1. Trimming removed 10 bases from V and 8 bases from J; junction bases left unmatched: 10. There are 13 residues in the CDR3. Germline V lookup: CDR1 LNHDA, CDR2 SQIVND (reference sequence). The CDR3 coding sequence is TGTGCCACAGGGGGGAGCCTGGGAGAAAAACTGTTTTTT. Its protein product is CATGGSLGEKLFF.

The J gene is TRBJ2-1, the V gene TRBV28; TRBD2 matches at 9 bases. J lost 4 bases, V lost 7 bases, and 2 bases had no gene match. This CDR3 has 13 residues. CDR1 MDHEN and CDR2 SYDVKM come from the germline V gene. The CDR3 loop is CASMTSGYNEQFF. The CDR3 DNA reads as TGTGCCAGCATGACTAGCGGTTACAATGAGCAGTTCTTC. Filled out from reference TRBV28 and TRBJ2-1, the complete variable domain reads DVKVTQSSRYLVKRTGEKVFLECVQDMDHENMFWYRQDPGLGLRLIYFSYDVKMKEKGDIPEGYSVSREKKERFSLILESASTNQTSMYLCASMTSGYNEQFFGPGTRLTVL.

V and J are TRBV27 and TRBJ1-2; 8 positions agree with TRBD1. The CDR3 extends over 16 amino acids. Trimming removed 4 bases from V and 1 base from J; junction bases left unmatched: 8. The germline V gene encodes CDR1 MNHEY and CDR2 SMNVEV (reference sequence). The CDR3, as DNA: TGTGCCAGCAGTTCCGATAACAGGGGGTTTAACTATGGCTACACCTTC. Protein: CASSSDNRGFNYGYTF.

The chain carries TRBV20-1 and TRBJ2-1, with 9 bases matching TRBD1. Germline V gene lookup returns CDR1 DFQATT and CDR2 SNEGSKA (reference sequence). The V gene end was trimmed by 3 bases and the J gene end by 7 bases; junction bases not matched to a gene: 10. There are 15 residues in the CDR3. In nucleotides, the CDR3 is TGCAGTGCTAGTGCGGCGGGACAGGGAGGTAATGAGCAGTTCTTC. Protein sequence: CSASAAGQGGNEQFF.

CDR3 nucleotide sequence: TGCGCCAGCCGACTAACGACAGGGGTATCTGAAGCTTTCTTT. This encodes CASRLTTGVSEAFF. The V and J genes are TRBV5-1 and TRBJ1-1, with 8 bases fitting TRBD1. The CDR3 length is 14 residues. V gave up 7 bases and J gave up 6 bases; unmatched junction bases: 11. CDR1 SGHRS and CDR2 YFSETQ come from the germline V gene.

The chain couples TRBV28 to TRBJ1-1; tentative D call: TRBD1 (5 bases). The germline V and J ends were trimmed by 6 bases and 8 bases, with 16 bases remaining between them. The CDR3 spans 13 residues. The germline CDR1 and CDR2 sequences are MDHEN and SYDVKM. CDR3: CASREVGRKEAFF. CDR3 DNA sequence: TGTGCCAGCAGGGAAGTGGGGCGGAAAGAAGCTTTCTTT.

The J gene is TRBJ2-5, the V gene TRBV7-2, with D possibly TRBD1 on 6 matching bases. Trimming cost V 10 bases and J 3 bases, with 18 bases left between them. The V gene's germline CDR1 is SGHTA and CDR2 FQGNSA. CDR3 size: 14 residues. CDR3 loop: CATGTPGREETQYF. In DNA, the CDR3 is TGTGCCACGGGGACACCCGGCAGAGAAGAGACCCAGTACTTC.

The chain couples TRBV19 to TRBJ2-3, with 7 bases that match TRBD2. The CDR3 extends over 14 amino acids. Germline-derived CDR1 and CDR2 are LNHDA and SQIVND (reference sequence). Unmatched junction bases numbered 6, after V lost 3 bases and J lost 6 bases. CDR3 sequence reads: CASSMGGSPDTQYF. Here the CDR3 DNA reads TGTGCCAGTAGTATGGGGGGGTCACCGGATACGCAGTATTTT.

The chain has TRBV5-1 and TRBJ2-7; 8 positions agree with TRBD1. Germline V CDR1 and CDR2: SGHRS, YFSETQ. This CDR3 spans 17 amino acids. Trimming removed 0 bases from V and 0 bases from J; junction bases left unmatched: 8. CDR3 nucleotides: TGCGCCAGCAGCTTGGCCTACGGCAGGGGGCGCTCCTACGAGCAGTACTTC. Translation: CASSLAYGRGRSYEQYF.

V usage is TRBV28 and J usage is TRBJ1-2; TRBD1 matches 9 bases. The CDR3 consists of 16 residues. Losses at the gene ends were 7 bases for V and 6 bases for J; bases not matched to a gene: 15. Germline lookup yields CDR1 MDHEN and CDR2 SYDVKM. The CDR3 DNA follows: TGTGCCAGCAACACAGGGGGCGGCCTGTCGCATAATGGCTACACCTTC. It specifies CASNTGGGLSHNGYTF.

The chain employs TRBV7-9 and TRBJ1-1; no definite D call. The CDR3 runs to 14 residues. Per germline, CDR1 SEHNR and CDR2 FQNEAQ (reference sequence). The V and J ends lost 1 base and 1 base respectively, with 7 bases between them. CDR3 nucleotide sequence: TGTGCCAGCAGCTTAGTTAGCACGAACACTGAAGCTTTCTTT. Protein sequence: CASSLVSTNTEAFF.

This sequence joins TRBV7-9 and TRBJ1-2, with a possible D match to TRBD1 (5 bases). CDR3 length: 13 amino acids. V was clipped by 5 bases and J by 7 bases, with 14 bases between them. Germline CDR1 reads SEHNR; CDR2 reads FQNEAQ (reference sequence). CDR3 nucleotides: TGTGCCAGCAGCCCCTTGGACAAGGCTGGCTACACCTTC. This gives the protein CASSPLDKAGYTF.

CDR3 sequence reads: CASSPTRGPLHF. CDR3 DNA: TGTGCCAGCAGCCCTACTCGGGGGCCCCTCCACTTT. The rearrangement joins TRBV5-6 to TRBJ1-6; D may be TRBD1 (5 bases). Germline V CDR1 and CDR2: SGHDT, YYEEEE. This CDR3 has 12 amino acids. With 4 bases removed from V and 13 bases from J, the gap between germline ends came to 12 bases.

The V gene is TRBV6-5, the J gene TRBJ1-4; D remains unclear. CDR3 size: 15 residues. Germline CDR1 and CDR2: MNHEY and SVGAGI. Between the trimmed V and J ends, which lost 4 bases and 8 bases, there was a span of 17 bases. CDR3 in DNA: TGTGCCAGCAGTTCCATTGTCGGTGGGCGCGAAAAACTGTTTTTT. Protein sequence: CASSSIVGGREKLFF.

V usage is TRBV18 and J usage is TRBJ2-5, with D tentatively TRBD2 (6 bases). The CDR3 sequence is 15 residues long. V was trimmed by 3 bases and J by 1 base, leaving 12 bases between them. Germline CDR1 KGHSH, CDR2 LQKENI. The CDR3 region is CASSPSGGLQETQYF. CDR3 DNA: TGTGCCAGCTCACCGAGTGGAGGGCTCCAAGAGACCCAGTACTTC.

The CDR3 region is CATSDRLTDTQYF. DNA of the CDR3: TGTGCCACCAGTGATAGACTCACCGATACGCAGTATTTT. The J gene is TRBJ2-3, the V gene TRBV24-1; D gene ambiguous. V lost 3 bases to trimming and J lost 6 bases, with 9 bases between them. CDR3 length: 13 residues. Germline V lookup: CDR1 KGHDR, CDR2 SFDVKD.

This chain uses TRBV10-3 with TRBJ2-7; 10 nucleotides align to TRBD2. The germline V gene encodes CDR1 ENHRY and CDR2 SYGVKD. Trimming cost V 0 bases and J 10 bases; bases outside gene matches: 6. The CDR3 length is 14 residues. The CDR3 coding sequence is TGTGCCATCAGTGAGTCGGGGAGCGGGAGGGATCAGTACTTC. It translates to CAISESGSGRDQYF.

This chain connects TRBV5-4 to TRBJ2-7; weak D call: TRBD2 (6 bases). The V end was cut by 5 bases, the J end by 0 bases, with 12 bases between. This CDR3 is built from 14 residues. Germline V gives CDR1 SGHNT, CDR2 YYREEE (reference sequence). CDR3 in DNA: TGTGCCAGCAGGCGAGGAGGGTTCTCCTACGAGCAGTACTTC. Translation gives CASRRGGFSYEQYF.

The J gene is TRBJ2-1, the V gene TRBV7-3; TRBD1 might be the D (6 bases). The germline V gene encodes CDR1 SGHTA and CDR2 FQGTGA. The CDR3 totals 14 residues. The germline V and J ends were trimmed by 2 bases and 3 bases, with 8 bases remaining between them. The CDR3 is CASSLEGGYNEQFF. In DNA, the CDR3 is TGTGCCAGCAGCTTAGAAGGGGGCTACAATGAGCAGTTCTTC.

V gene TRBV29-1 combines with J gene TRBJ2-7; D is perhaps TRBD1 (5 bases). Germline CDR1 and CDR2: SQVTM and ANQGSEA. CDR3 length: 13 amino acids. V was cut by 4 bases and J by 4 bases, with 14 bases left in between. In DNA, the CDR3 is TGCAGCGTTGCGTCAGGGCTGGGTTACGAGCAGTACTTC. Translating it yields CSVASGLGYEQYF.

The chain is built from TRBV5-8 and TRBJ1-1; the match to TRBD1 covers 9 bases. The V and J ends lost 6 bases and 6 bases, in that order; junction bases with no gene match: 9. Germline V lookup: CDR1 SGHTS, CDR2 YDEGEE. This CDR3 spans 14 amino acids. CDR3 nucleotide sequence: TGTGCCAGCAACCCGGACAGGGGAGGTCCTGAAGCTTTCTTT. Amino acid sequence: CASNPDRGGPEAFF.

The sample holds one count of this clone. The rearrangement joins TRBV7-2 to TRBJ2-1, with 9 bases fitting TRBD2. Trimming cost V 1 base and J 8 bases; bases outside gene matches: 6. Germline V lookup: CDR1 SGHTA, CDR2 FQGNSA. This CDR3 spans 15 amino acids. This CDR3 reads CASSLVAGGAYEQFF. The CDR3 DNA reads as TGTGCCAGCAGCTTAGTCGCGGGGGGGGCATATGAGCAGTTCTTC.

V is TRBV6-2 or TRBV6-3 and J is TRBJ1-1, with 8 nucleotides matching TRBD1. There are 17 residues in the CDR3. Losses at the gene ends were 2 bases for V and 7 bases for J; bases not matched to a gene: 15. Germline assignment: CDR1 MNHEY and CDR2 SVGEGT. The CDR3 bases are TGTGCCAGCAGTTACAATCCCCCCAGGGGGCGGTTCGGTGAAGCTTTCTTT. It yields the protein CASSYNPPRGRFGEAFF.

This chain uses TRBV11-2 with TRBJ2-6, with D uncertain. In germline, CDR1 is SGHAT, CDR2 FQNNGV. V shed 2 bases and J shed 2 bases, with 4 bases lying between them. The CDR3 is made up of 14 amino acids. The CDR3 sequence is CASSLLAGANVLTF. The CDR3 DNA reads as TGTGCCAGCAGCTTATTAGCTGGGGCCAACGTCCTGACTTTC.

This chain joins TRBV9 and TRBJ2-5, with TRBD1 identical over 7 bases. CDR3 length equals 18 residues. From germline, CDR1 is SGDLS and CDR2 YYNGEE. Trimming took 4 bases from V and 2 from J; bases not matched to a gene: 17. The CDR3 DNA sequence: TGTGCCAGCAGCATAAGTGGTCTAGGCTCGACAGGGCAAGAGACCCAGTACTTC. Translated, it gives CASSISGLGSTGQETQYF.

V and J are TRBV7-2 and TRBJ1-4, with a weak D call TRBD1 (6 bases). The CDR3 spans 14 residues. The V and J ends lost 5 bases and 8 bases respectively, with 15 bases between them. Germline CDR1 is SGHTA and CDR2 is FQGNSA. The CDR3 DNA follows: TGTGCCAGCAGCCCCCCTGGGGGCTTAGAAAAACTGTTTTTT. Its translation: CASSPPGGLEKLFF.

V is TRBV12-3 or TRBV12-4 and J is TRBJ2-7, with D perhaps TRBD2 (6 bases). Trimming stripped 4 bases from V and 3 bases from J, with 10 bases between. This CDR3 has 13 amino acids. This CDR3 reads CASSWGVRYEQYF. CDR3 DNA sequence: TGTGCCAGCAGTTGGGGGGTTCGCTACGAGCAGTACTTC.

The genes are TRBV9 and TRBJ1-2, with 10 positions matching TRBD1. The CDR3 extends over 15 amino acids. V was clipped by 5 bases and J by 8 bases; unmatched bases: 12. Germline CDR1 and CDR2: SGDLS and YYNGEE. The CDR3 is CASRPPGQGLGGYTF. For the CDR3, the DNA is TGTGCCAGCAGGCCTCCGGGACAGGGGTTGGGCGGCTACACCTTC. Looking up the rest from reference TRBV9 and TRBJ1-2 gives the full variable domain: DSGVTQTPKHLITATGQRVTLRCSPRSGDLSVYWYQQSLDQGLQFLIQYYNGEERAKGNILERFSAQQFPDLHSELNLSSLELGDSALYFCASRPPGQGLGGYTFGSGTRLTVV.

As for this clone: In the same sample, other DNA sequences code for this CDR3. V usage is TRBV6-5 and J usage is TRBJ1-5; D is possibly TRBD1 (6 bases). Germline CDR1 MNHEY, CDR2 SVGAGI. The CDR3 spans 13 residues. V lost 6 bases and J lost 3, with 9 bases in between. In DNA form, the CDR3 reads TGTGCCAGCAGCTGGACAGTCAATCAGCCCCAGCATTTT. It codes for CASSWTVNQPQHF.

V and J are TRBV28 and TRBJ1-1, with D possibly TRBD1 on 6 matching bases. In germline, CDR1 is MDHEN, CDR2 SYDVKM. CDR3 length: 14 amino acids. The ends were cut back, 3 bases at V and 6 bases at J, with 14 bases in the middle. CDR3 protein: CASSFGGVSAEAFF. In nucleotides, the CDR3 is TGTGCCAGCAGTTTTGGGGGCGTGAGCGCTGAAGCTTTCTTT.